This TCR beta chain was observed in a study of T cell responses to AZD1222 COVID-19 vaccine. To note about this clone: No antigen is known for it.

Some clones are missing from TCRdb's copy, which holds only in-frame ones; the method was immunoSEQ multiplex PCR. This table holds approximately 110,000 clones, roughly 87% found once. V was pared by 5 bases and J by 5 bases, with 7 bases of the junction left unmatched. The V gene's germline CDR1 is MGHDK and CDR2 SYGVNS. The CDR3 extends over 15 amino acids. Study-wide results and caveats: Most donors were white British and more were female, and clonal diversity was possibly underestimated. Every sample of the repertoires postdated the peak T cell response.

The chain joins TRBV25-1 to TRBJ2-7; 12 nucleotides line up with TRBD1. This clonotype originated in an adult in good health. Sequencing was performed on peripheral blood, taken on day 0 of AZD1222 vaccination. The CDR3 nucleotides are TGTGCCAGCAGTCAGGCGGGACAGGGGGCCAACGAGCAGTACTTC. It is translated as CASSQAGQGANEQYF.